These 6 T cell receptor beta chains were sequenced from one sample in a study of T cells in Graves' hyperthyroidism and ophthalmopathy. RNA transcripts served as the template for amplifying TCR beta CDR3 regions. The primer set for the first-round RT-PCR of the TCR CDR3 was HTBI. Using its own MiXCR run on the multiplex PCR reads, TCRdb lists one record per CDR3 protein. The table shows 380,000 or so distinct CDR3 sequences, with approximately 15% occurring only once. The sequencing input was blood. The receptors stem from a woman under 40 with Graves' hyperthyroidism.

This clonotype occurred a few times. The chain has TRBV9 and TRBJ1-1; D is unresolved. Trimming removed 0 bases from V and 2 bases from J, with 17 bases in between. The CDR3 consists of 17 residues. The germline CDR1 and CDR2 sequences are SGDLS and YYNGEE. The CDR3 DNA reads as TGTGCCAGCAGCGTAGACCCCGACCCTCCCCTTAACACTGAAGCTTTCTTT. Translation gives CASSVDPDPPLNTEAFF.

About this clonotype: One end of the junction fails to match germline, which may point to a read error. This chain joins TRBV3-1 and TRBJ2-1; D is undetermined. The CDR3 loop spans 11 amino acids. Germline CDR1 and CDR2: LGHDT and YNNKEL (reference sequence). The CDR3 sequence is CTSSQTPEQFF. CDR3 in DNA: TGTACCAGCAGCCAAACACCTGAGCAGTTCTTC.

This clonotype was counted at least ten times. The J gene is TRBJ1-4, the V gene TRBV28; tentative D call: TRBD1 (6 bases). There are 16 residues in the CDR3. V was shortened by 4 bases and J by 8 bases, with 20 bases between the two germline ends. Germline V CDR1 and CDR2: MDHEN, SYDVKM. CDR3 sequence reads: CASSYPSGRGEEKLFF. The CDR3 DNA sequence: TGTGCCAGCAGTTACCCCTCGGGCAGGGGAGAAGAAAAACTGTTTTTT. Drawing the rest from reference TRBV28 and TRBJ1-4, the complete variable domain is DVKVTQSSRYLVKRTGEKVFLECVQDMDHENMFWYRQDPGLGLRLIYFSYDVKMKEKGDIPEGYSVSREKKERFSLILESASTNQTSMYLCASSYPSGRGEEKLFFGSGTQLSVL.

This clonotype showed up many times. The V and J genes are TRBV7-2 and TRBJ2-6; a possible D gene is TRBD1 (5 bases). CDR3 size: 19 residues. The V end was cut by 4 bases, the J end by 7 bases, with 26 bases between. Germline CDR1 is SGHTA and CDR2 is FQGNSA. The CDR3 bases are TGTGCCAGCAGCTCAGCCAAAGGCCAGGGCGTATTCTTCGCCAACGTCCTGACTTTC. Protein product: CASSSAKGQGVFFANVLTF. The full variable domain, completed using reference TRBV7-2 and TRBJ2-6, is GAGVSQSPSNKVTEKGKDVELRCDPISGHTALYWYRQSLGQGLEFLIYFQGNSAPDKSGLPSDRFSAERTGGSVSTLTIQRTQQEDSAVYLCASSSAKGQGVFFANVLTFGAGSRLTVL.

This clonotype was observed a few times. Written as DNA, the CDR3 is TGTGCCACCAGTGACCCCGGGACAGGCGCGAACATTCAGTACTTC. It codes for CATSDPGTGANIQYF. This chain connects TRBV24-1 to TRBJ2-4, with 8 bases identical to TRBD1. Germline V gene sequence: CDR1 KGHDR, CDR2 SFDVKD. V trimming: 4 bases; J trimming: 7 bases; junction bases outside the gene matches: 8. The CDR3 loop spans 15 amino acids.

The chain has TRBV19 and TRBJ2-7, with D tentatively TRBD2 (6 bases). CDR3 length: 17 residues. V was shortened by 4 bases and J by 3 bases, with 22 bases between the two germline ends. Germline CDR1 reads LNHDA; CDR2 reads SQIVND (reference sequence). CDR3 sequence (DNA): TGTGCCAGTAGTAGATACCCGGGACTCCCTGCTGACTACGAGCAGTACTTC. It specifies CASSRYPGLPADYEQYF. Full variable domain (rest looked up from reference TRBV19 and TRBJ2-7): DGGITQSPKYLFRKEGQNVTLSCEQNLNHDAMYWYRQDPGQGLRLIYYSQIVNDFQKGDIAEGYSVSREKKESFPLTVTSAQKNPTAFYLCASSRYPGLPADYEQYFGPGTRLTVT.